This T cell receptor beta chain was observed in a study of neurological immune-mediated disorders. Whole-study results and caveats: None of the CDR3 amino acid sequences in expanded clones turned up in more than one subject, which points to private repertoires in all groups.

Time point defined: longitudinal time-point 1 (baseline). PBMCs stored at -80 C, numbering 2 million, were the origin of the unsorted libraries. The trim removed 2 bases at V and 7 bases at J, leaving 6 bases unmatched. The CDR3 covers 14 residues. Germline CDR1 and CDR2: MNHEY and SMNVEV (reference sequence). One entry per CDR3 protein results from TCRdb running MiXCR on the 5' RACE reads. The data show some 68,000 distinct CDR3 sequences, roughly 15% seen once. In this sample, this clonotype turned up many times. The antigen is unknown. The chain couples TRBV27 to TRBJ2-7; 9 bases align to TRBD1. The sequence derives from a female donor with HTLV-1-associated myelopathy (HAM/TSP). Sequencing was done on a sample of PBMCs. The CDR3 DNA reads TGTGCCAGCAGTTTAGGGACAGGGCTCGTGGAGCAGTACTTC. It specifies CASSLGTGLVEQYF.